Described below is a single T cell receptor (beta chain) sequence and its context. Per the germline V gene, CDR1 is LNHDA and CDR2 is SQIVND (reference sequence). V shed 4 bases and J 8 bases; nucleotides not matched to a gene: 5. There are 15 residues in the CDR3. A multiplex PCR was run with 60 Vbeta primers and 13 Jbeta primers. Produced via immunoSEQ multiplex PCR; TCRdb's table is partial and in-frame only. The sample lists over 120,000 clones; around 75% were seen once. The data belong to a study of cytomegalovirus exposure and HLA in healthy donors. Material: PBMCs. The sequence derives from a woman under 40 in good health and CMV-seronegative. The V and J genes are TRBV19 and TRBJ1-6, with TRBD1 identical over 10 bases. The CDR3 DNA is TGTGCCAGTAGTACACCCGGACAGGGGGATTCACCCCTCCACTTT. Its protein is CASSTPGQGDSPLHF.